The 5 T cell receptor beta chains listed next were all sequenced from one sample in a study of T-cell memory formation after mild COVID-19. TCRdb ran MiXCR on the 5' RACE reads and lists one entry per CDR3 protein. The sample has hundreds of thousands of distinct CDR3 sequences; less than 25% are singletons. The sample comprised PBMCs or a T cell subset sorted from them (not recorded which). Source of these receptors: an adult woman who had mild COVID-19 (a few samples of this study predate the infection). Cell type and time point are not known.

V is TRBV6-6 and J is TRBJ1-1; D is ambiguous. Germline V lookup: CDR1 MNHNY, CDR2 SVGAGI (reference sequence). The CDR3 sequence is 13 residues long. The germline V and J ends were trimmed by 2 bases and 3 bases, with 7 bases remaining between them. The CDR3 here is CASSYRRDTEAFF. CDR3 sequence (DNA): TGTGCCAGCAGTTACAGGAGGGACACTGAAGCTTTCTTT.

This clonotype was counted a few times. The genes are TRBV6-2 or TRBV6-3 and TRBJ1-5, with 11 bases fitting TRBD1. This CDR3 contains 17 residues. The germline gives CDR1 MNHEY, CDR2 SVGEGT. V lost 6 bases to trimming and J lost 9 bases; unmatched junction nucleotides: 16. This CDR3 reads CASREPPGQGVMLPQHF. In nucleotides, the CDR3 is TGTGCCAGCAGGGAACCTCCGGGACAGGGGGTTATGCTGCCCCAGCATTTT.

This clonotype occurred a few times. The chain employs TRBV20-1 and TRBJ1-6; D might be TRBD1 (5 bases). CDR1 and CDR2 (germline): DFQATT, SNEGSKA (reference sequence). The CDR3 is made up of 14 amino acids. V lost 6 bases to trimming and J lost 5 bases, with 14 bases between them. In DNA, the CDR3 is TGCAGTGCCCGAGGGGCGGGAAATAATTCACCCCTCCACTTT. This encodes CSARGAGNNSPLHF.

This sequence joins TRBV14 and TRBJ2-4; the D gene could be TRBD1 or TRBD2 (6 bases each). V was pared by 1 base and J by 7 bases, with 14 bases between. The CDR3 is 15 residues long. The germline gives CDR1 SGHDN, CDR2 FVKESK. CDR3 sequence reads: CASSQGPTGANIQYF. The CDR3 DNA is TGTGCCAGCAGCCAAGGCCCGACGGGGGCGAACATTCAGTACTTC.

The chain links TRBV6-5 to TRBJ1-1, with 7 bases that match TRBD1. Germline CDR1 reads MNHEY; CDR2 reads SVGAGI. The J segment lost 6 bases and the V segment lost 6 bases, leaving 10 bases of the junction unmatched. The CDR3 length is 14 residues. The CDR3 protein is CASSSGGGASEAFF. Here the CDR3 DNA reads TGTGCCAGCAGCAGCGGAGGGGGCGCGTCTGAAGCTTTCTTT.